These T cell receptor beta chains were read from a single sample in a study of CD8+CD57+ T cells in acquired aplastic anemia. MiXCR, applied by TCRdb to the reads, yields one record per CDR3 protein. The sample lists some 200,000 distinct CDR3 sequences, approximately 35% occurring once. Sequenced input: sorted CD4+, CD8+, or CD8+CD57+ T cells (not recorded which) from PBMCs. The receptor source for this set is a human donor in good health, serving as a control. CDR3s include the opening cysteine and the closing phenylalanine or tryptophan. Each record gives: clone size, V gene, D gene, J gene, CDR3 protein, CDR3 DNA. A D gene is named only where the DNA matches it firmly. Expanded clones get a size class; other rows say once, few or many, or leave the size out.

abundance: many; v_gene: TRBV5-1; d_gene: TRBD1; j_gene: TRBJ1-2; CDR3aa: CASSSGQGCGYTF; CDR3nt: TGCGCCAGCAGCTCAGGACAGGGGTGTGGCTACACCTTC
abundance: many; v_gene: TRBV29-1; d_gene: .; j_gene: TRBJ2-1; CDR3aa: CSVDQGGEQFF; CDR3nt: TGCAGCGTGGATCAGGGAGGTGAGCAGTTCTTC
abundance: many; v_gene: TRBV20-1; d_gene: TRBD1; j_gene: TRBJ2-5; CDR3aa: CSARRDRGRQETQYF; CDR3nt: TGCAGTGCTAGACGGGACAGGGGGCGTCAAGAGACCCAGTACTTC
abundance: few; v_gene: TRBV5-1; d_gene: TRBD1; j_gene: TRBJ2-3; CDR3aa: CASSSIPGQGDTQYF; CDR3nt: TGCGCCAGCAGCTCTATCCCGGGACAGGGAGATACGCAGTATTTT
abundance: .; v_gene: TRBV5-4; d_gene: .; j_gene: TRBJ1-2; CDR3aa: CASSLDWAPNYGYTF; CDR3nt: TGTGCCAGCAGCTTGGACTGGGCCCCTAACTATGGCTACACCTTC
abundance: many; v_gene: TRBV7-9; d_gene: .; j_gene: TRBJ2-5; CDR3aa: CASSLSGLPQETQYF; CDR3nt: TGTGCCAGCAGCTTAAGCGGGTTACCCCAAGAGACCCAGTACTTC
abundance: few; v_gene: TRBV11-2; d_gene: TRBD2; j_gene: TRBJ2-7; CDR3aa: CASSLLAGGPRSYEQYF; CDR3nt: TGTGCCAGCAGCTTGCTAGCGGGGGGGCCGAGGTCCTACGAGCAGTACTTC
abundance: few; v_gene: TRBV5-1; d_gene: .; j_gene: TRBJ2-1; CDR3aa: CASSLGPIRVYNEQFF; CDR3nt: TGCGCCAGCAGCTTGGGGCCCATTAGGGTCTACAATGAGCAGTTCTTC
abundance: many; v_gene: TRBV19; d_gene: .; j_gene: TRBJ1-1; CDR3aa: CASSEGRGTGTAFF; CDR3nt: TGTGCCAGTAGTGAAGGGAGGGGGACGGGTACAGCTTTCTTT
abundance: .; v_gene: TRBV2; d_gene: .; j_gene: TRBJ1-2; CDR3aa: CASSVATGDYGYTF; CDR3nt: TGTGCCAGCAGTGTGGCCACAGGAGACTATGGCTACACCTTC
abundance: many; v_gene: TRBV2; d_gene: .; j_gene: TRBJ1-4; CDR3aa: CASSDAVRGSEKLFF; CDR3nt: TGTGCCAGCAGTGATGCAGTTAGGGGTTCGGAAAAACTGTTTTTT
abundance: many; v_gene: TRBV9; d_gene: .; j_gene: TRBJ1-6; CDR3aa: CASSVAAFDSPLHF; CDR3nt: TGTGCCAGCAGCGTAGCCGCCTTTGATTCACCCCTCCACTTT
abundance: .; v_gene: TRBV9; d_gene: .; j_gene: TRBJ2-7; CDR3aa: CASSVGESSYEQYF; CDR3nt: TGTGCCAGCAGCGTAGGGGAGAGCTCCTACGAGCAGTACTTC
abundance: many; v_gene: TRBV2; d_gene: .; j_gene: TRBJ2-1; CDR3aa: CASISGYNEQFF; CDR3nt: TGTGCCAGCATCTCCGGCTACAATGAGCAGTTCTTC
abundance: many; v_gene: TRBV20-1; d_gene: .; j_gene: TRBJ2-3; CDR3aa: CSAPRQVTNTQYF; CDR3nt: TGCAGTGCCCCCCGGCAGGTGACAAATACGCAGTATTTT
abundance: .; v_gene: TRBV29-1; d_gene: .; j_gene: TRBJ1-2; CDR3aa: CSSGGGRFYGYTF; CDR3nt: TGCAGCTCCGGCGGGGGGCGCTTCTATGGCTACACCTTC
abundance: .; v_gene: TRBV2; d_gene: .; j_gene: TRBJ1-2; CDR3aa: CASSQDGDYGYTF; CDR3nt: TGTGCCAGCAGTCAGGACGGGGACTATGGCTACACCTTC
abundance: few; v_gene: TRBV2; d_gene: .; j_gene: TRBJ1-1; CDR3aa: CASHGVTGRTEAFF; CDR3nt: TGTGCCAGCCATGGAGTCACAGGGCGGACTGAAGCTTTCTTT
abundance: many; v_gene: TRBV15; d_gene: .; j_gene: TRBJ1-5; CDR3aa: CATSRQSNQPQHF; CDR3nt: TGTGCCACCAGCAGACAGAGCAATCAGCCCCAGCATTTT
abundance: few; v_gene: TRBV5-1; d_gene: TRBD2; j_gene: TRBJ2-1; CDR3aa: CASSLALAGGHNEQFF; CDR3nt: TGCGCCAGCAGCTTGGCCCTAGCGGGAGGGCACAATGAGCAGTTCTTC
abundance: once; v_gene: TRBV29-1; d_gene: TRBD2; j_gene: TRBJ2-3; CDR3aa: CSVLGLAGDTQYF; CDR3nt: TGCAGCGTGCTGGGACTAGCGGGAGATACGCAGTATTTT
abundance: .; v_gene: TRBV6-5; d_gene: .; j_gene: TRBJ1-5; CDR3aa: CASSYSLWGESNQPQHF; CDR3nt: TGTGCCAGCAGTTACTCGCTATGGGGGGAGAGCAATCAGCCCCAGCATTTT
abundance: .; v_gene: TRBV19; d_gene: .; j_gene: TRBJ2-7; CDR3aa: CASSIYGGTTYEQYF; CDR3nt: TGTGCCAGTAGTATTTACGGGGGGACAACCTACGAGCAGTACTTC
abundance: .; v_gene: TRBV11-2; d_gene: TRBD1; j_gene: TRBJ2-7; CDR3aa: CASSLVQGAVEQYF; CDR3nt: TGTGCCAGCAGCTTAGTACAGGGGGCGGTTGAGCAGTACTTC
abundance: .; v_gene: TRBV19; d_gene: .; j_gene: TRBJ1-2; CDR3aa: CASKLVAGSNYGYTF; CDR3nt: TGTGCCAGTAAGTTAGTGGCAGGGAGTAACTATGGCTACACCTTC
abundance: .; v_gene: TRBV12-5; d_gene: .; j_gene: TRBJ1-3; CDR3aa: CASGLVTQAGSGNTIYF; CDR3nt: TGTGCTAGTGGTTTGGTGACCCAGGCGGGGTCTGGAAACACCATATATTTT
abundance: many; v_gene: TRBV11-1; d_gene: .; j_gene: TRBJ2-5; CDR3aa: CASSLASWDGETQYF; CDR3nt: TGTGCCAGCAGCTTAGCGTCCTGGGACGGAGAGACCCAGTACTTC
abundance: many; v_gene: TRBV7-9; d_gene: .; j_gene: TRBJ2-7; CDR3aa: CASSSTMAGRSYEQYF; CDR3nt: TGTGCCAGCAGCTCAACCATGGCGGGGAGATCCTACGAGCAGTACTTC
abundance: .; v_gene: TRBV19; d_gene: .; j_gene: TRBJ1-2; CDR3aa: CASNPGESGYTF; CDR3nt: TGTGCCAGTAATCCAGGGGAGAGTGGCTACACCTTC
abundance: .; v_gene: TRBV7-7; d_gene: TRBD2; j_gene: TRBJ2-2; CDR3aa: CASSLGLAGGGELFF; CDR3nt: TGTGCCAGCAGCTTGGGACTAGCGGGAGGCGGGGAGCTGTTTTTT
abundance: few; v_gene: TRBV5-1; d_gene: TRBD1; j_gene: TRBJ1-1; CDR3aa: CASSWTGSVDTEAFF; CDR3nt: TGCGCCAGCAGCTGGACAGGGTCGGTCGACACTGAAGCTTTCTTT
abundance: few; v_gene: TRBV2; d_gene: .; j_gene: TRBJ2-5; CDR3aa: CATNPGTAQETQYF; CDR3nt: TGTGCCACTAATCCCGGGACTGCGCAAGAGACCCAGTACTTC
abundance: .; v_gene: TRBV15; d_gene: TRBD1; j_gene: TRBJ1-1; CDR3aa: CATSRNGTGGTEAFF; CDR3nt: TGTGCCACCAGCAGAAACGGGACAGGGGGAACTGAAGCTTTCTTT
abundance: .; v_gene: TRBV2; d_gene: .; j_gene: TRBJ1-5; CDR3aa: CASSEMTPSDQPQHF; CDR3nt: TGCGCCAGCAGTGAAATGACACCTAGCGATCAGCCCCAGCATTTT
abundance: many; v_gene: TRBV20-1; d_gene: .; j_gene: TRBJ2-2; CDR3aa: CSARDWTQGSGELFF; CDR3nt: TGCAGTGCTAGAGATTGGACACAGGGAAGCGGGGAGCTGTTTTTT